This T cell receptor beta chain was found in a study of blood T cell repertoires in COVID-19. The wider study: Acute and convalescent COVID-19 samples came from the United States, Italy and Spain. Nucleic acid was either cDNA or gDNA, and it came from T cells, B-cell-depleted T cells, or PBMCs.

The V end was cut by 3 bases, the J end by 8 bases, with 16 bases between. The CDR3 runs 14 residues. CDR1 and CDR2 (germline): LGHNA, YSLEER. In the original analysis: The authors estimated nucleated cell counts from reference gene primer amplification. Sequenced by immunoSEQ multiplex PCR; TCRdb stores in-frame clones only, minus some. The V and J calls and clone size are taken from that table; D and trimming were inferred from the DNA. This table holds 15,000 to 20,000 clones, around 83% found once. This rearrangement joins TRBV4-3 to TRBJ1-2, with a weak D call TRBD1 (5 bases). This clonotype was obtained from a man aged 70 or older with acute or convalescent COVID-19. Sequencing was done on a sample of peripheral blood. The CDR3 protein is CASSQVDGGEGYTF. The CDR3 region has the DNA TGCGCCAGCAGCCAGGTTGACGGGGGTGAGGGCTACACCTTC.